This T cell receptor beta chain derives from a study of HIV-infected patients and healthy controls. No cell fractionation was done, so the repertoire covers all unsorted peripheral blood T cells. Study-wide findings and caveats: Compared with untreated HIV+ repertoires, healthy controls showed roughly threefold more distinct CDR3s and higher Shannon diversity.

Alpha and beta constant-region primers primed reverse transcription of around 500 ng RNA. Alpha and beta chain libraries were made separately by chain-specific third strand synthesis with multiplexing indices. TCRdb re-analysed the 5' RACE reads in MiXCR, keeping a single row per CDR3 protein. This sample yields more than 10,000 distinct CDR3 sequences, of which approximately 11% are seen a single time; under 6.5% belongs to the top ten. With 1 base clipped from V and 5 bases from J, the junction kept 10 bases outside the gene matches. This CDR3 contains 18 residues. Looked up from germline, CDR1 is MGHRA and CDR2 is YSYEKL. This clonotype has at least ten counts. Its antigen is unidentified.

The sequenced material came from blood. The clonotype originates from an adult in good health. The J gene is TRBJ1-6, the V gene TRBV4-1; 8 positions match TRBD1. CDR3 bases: TGCGCCAGCAGCCAAGGAGGGGGAACAGGGGGAAATAATTCACCCCTCCACTTT. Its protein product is CASSQGGGTGGNNSPLHF.